This T cell receptor beta chain was captured by sequencing in a study of blood T cell repertoires in COVID-19. The overall study: Collection of acute and convalescent COVID-19 samples took place in the United States, Italy and Spain.

This study enrolled people aged roughly 18 to 89 from under 25 US geographic areas. Participants were placed into cohorts based on the clinical history they reported. Two negative PCRs, clearance, or symptom resolution characterized the recovered Cohort 3 donors. Germline V gene lookup returns CDR1 SGHAT and CDR2 FQNNGV. CDR3 size: 13 residues. With 5 bases removed from V and 3 bases from J, the gap between germline ends came to 9 bases. TCRdb's table, derived via immunoSEQ multiplex PCR, lists solely in-frame clones and lacks some. The sample carries about 440,000 clones, 90% recorded once. The sequencing sample was made of PBMCs or T cells enriched from blood (not recorded which). V usage is TRBV11-2 and J usage is TRBJ2-3; D uncertain. This sequence was found in a young man who had recovered from COVID-19. The CDR3 DNA reads TGTGCCAGCAGCCCTCAAGAGACAGATACGCAGTATTTT. The encoded protein is CASSPQETDTQYF. Together with reference TRBV11-2 and TRBJ2-3, the CDR3 gives the full variable domain: EAGVAQSPRYKIIEKRQSVAFWCNPISGHATLYWYQQILGQGPKLLIQFQNNGVVDDSQLPKDRFSAERLKGVDSTLKIQPAKLEDSAVYLCASSPQETDTQYFGPGTRLTVL.